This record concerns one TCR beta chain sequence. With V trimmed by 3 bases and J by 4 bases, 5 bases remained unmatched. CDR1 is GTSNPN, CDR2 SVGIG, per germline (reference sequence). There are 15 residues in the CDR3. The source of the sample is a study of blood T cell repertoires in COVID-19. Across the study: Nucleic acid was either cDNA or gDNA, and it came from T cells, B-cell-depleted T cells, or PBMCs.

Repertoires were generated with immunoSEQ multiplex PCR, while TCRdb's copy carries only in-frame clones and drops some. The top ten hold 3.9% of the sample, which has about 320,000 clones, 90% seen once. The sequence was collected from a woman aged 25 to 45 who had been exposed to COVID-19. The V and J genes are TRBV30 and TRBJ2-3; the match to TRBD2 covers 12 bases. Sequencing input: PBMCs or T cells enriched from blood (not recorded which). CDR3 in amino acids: CAWSPGTSGSDTQYF. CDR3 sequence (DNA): TGTGCCTGGAGCCCGGGGACTAGCGGGTCAGATACGCAGTATTTT.